The next 4 T cell receptor beta chains were all read from a single sample in a study of T-cell reconstitution after alpha-beta-depleted transplantation in children. Unique molecular identifiers were incorporated when the TCRbeta library was constructed. TCRdb re-called the PCR reads with MiXCR, one entry per CDR3 protein. Here the sample spans 350,000 to 500,000 distinct CDR3 sequences, roughly 44% being singletons. The sample consisted of PBMCs, taken before TCRalphabeta/CD19-depleted stem cell transplant. These receptor sequences come from a girl aged 2 to 10 with aplastic anemia, due to receive a stem cell transplant.

This clonotype was detected many times. The J gene is TRBJ2-1, the V gene TRBV4-1, with 8 bases matching TRBD2. Losses at the gene ends were 0 bases for V and 7 bases for J; bases not matched to a gene: 8. The CDR3 spans 16 residues. Germline lookup yields CDR1 MGHRA and CDR2 YSYEKL. This CDR3 is CASSQESSGRMNEQFF. The CDR3 coding sequence is TGCGCCAGCAGCCAAGAATCAAGCGGGAGAATGAATGAGCAGTTCTTC.

This clonotype was recorded many times. This chain connects TRBV7-2 to TRBJ2-1, with 9 bases fitting TRBD2. The CDR3 is 17 amino acids. Germline V lookup: CDR1 SGHTA, CDR2 FQGNSA. With V trimmed by 3 bases and J by 0 bases, 6 bases remained unmatched. The CDR3 region is CASSFRLAGSSYNEQFF. CDR3 nucleotide sequence: TGTGCCAGCAGCTTCCGGCTAGCGGGGAGCTCCTACAATGAGCAGTTCTTC. Using reference TRBV7-2 and TRBJ2-1 for the parts outside the CDR3, the full variable domain is GAGVSQSPSNKVTEKGKDVELRCDPISGHTALYWYRQSLGQGLEFLIYFQGNSAPDKSGLPSDRFSAERTGGSVSTLTIQRTQQEDSAVYLCASSFRLAGSSYNEQFFGPGTRLTVL.

This clonotype appeared a few times. The rearrangement joins TRBV11-2 to TRBJ2-1; D remains ambiguous. V gave up 0 bases and J gave up 7 bases, with 4 bases separating them. CDR1 and CDR2 from the germline V gene are SGHAT and FQNNGV. The CDR3 extends over 12 amino acids. CDR3 nucleotide sequence: TGTGCCAGCAGCTTAGATCTGAATGAGCAGTTCTTC. Its translation is CASSLDLNEQFF.

This clonotype was counted a few times. The chain joins TRBV3-1 to TRBJ1-1; D not resolved. Trimming removed 4 bases from V and 1 base from J, with 13 bases in between. Germline V CDR1 and CDR2: LGHDT, YNNKEL (reference sequence). The CDR3 contains 15 residues. In DNA form, the CDR3 reads TGTGCCAGCAGCCCCCATGAGAAGCCGAACACTGAAGCTTTCTTT. Translating it yields CASSPHEKPNTEAFF.